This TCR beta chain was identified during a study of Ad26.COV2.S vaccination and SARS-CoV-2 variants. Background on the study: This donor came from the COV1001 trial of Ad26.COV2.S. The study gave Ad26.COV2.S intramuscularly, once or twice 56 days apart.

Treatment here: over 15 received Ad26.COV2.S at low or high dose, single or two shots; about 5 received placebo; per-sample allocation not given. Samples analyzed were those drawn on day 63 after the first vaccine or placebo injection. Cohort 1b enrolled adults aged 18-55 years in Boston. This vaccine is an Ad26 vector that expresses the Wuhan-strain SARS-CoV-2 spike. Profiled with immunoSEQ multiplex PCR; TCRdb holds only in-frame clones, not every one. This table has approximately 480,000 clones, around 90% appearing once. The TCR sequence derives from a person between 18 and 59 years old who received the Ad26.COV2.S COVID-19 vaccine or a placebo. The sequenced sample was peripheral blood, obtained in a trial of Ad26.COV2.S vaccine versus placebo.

CDR3 DNA sequence: TGTGCCAGCAGCCCAGGTTCCAATCAGCCCCAGCATTTT. Translation: CASSPGSNQPQHF. The chain couples TRBV5-8 to TRBJ1-5; D not resolved. Germline values: CDR1 SGHTS, CDR2 YDEGEE. This CDR3 spans 13 amino acids. V was cut by 4 bases and J by 3 bases, with 8 bases left in between.